The entry that follows covers one TCR beta chain sequence. This clonotype has a count of ten or more. What this receptor recognizes is not known. There are no base qualities to consult, and no much larger clone falls within one base. This sample is drawn from a study of T-cell reconstitution after alpha-beta-depleted transplantation in children (dated by TCRdb to 2016 to 2018). As for the study more broadly: The study quantitatively tracked T-cell immune reconstitution after TCRalphabeta/CD19-depleted allogeneic hematopoietic cell transplantation in children using TCR repertoire profiling.

V lost 7 bases and J lost 4 bases; the stretch between them is 17 bases long. CDR1 and CDR2 are read off the germline V gene as SGHTA and FQGNSA. The CDR3 starts with the cysteine, ends with the phenylalanine, and has 14 residues. Only the CDR3 portion is preserved as DNA: 42 bases, with reading frame beginning at the first base. The library was obtained by PCR. TCRdb lists the instrument as Illumina HiSeq 2500. TCR libraries were prepared with molecular barcoding, using unique molecular identifiers to normalize TCRbeta repertoire quantification. The raw public data were reprocessed by TCRdb itself: fastp quality trimming at Q25, MiXCR clonotype calling, in-frame beta chains only. Rows matching on CDR3 protein sequence are summarized as one entry with the most common DNA and genes. This sample has hundreds of thousands of distinct CDR3 sequences in its table, and 13% of those were observed once. 4.3% of the sample goes to the ten largest clones.

The chain is made from TRBV7-2 and TRBJ2-7, with the D gene not confidently named. The TCR originated in a human donor who donated a stem cell graft to a child with Fanconi anemia. This specimen consisted of PBMCs, obtained from the stem cell graft. The base sequence is TGTGCCAGCAAACTGGTTGTAGGGTCATACGAGCAGTACTTC. It encodes CASKLVVGSYEQYF. Full variable domain (CDR3 extended with the reference TRBV7-2 and TRBJ2-7 proteins): GAGVSQSPSNKVTEKGKDVELRCDPISGHTALYWYRQSLGQGLEFLIYFQGNSAPDKSGLPSDRFSAERTGGSVSTLTIQRTQQEDSAVYLCASKLVVGSYEQYFGPGTRLTVT.